The rows below give T cell receptor beta chains drawn from one sample of a study of T cells in Graves' hyperthyroidism and ophthalmopathy. TCRdb processed the multiplex PCR reads anew with MiXCR; each CDR3 protein has one entry. The table includes over 700,000 distinct CDR3 sequences, roughly 20% detected once. Sequenced sample: blood. These receptors were taken from a woman aged 45-65 years with Graves' hyperthyroidism that later progressed to Graves' ophthalmopathy. The CDR3 runs from the conserved cysteine through the conserved F or W. The order of the fields is D gene, V gene, J gene, clone size, CDR3 DNA, CDR3 protein. D genes are given only for firm matches. Clone size is not always given. Where it is, it says once, few, many or a class for expanded clones.

.	TRBV19	TRBJ2-1	.	TGTGCCAGTAGTATACGGGCAGCTTTAGGTCTAGGTGAGCAGTTCTTC	CASSIRAALGLGEQFF
.	TRBV7-2	TRBJ2-3	many	TGTGCCAGCAGCCCCTCAGGGGGGGCGATAGATACGCAGTATTTT	CASSPSGGAIDTQYF
.	TRBV20-1	TRBJ1-1	many	TGCAGTGCTAGAGATCCCGGCAGGCGGACTGAAGCTTTCTTT	CSARDPGRRTEAFF
.	TRBV6-1	TRBJ1-5	few	TGTGCCAGCAGTACTCAGGTTCAGCCCCAGCATTTT	CASSTQVQPQHF
.	TRBV2	TRBJ1-1	many	TGTGCCAGCAGTGAATCCGGGATTGACGCCACTGAAGCTTTCTTT	CASSESGIDATEAFF
TRBD2	TRBV7-9	TRBJ2-5	few	TGTGCCAGCAGCCTAAACTTACTAGCGGAAGAGACCCAGTACTTC	CASSLNLLAEETQYF
.	TRBV12-3/TRBV12-4	TRBJ2-5	few	TGTGCCAGCAGTTTTTCGACTCAAAATCCCCAAGAGACCCAGTACTTC	CASSFSTQNPQETQYF
TRBD1	TRBV20-1	TRBJ1-5	.	TGCAGTGCCCCCCGGACAGGGGCCGCTTGGGGCTGGAATAATCAGCCCCAGCATTTT	CSAPRTGAAWGWNNQPQHF
.	TRBV12-3/TRBV12-4	TRBJ1-2	.	TGTGCCAGCACCTACAGGGCCAGTGGCTACACCTTC	CASTYRASGYTF
.	TRBV6-2/TRBV6-3	TRBJ1-1	few	TGTGCCAGCAGTTACTCGAGGTTCCCGGGGAACACTGAAGCTTTCTTT	CASSYSRFPGNTEAFF
.	TRBV5-4	TRBJ1-1	.	TGTGCCAGCAGCTTGACAGTCAGAACTGAAGCTTTCTTT	CASSLTVRTEAFF
.	TRBV3-1	TRBJ2-1	many	TGTGCCAGCAGCCAAGATACGCTTAGGGATGAGCAGTTCTTC	CASSQDTLRDEQFF
TRBD1	TRBV5-4	TRBJ2-3	.	TGTGCCAGCAGCCTAAGGACAGGGGTGCCAGATACGCAGTATTTT	CASSLRTGVPDTQYF
.	TRBV13	TRBJ2-5	few	TGTGCCAGCAGCTTAGACAGGTCCCAAGAGACCCAGTACTTC	CASSLDRSQETQYF
.	TRBV7-2	TRBJ2-1	many	TGTGCCAGCAGCTTAGATGTAAACGGGGGCCAGCAGTTCTTC	CASSLDVNGGQQFF
.	TRBV9	TRBJ1-4	few	TGTGCCAGCAGCGTAGACCTACCATCCGGGGCAACTAATGAAAAACTGTTTTTT	CASSVDLPSGATNEKLFF
.	TRBV5-5	TRBJ2-7	many	TGTGCCAGCAGCCCGGGATACCTAGGGGCAAACGAGCAGTACTTC	CASSPGYLGANEQYF
TRBD1	TRBV7-2	TRBJ1-1	many	TGTGCCAGCCGGACAGGGTGGGGGTCTGAAGCTTTCTTT	CASRTGWGSEAFF
.	TRBV7-9	TRBJ1-4	.	TGTGCCGGCAGCACCAACCAGGTCGATACGAGAGGTGAAAAACTGTTTTTT	CAGSTNQVDTRGEKLFF
.	TRBV12-5	TRBJ1-1	.	TGTGCTAGTGGTTTGCCCCGAGAGGGAGGGAACACTGAAGCTTTCTTT	CASGLPREGGNTEAFF
TRBD2	TRBV7-9	TRBJ2-3	many	TGTGCCAGCAGCCTACCGCTAGCGGGGAGCACAGATACGCAGTATTTT	CASSLPLAGSTDTQYF
TRBD2	TRBV6-2/TRBV6-3	TRBJ2-3	many	TGTGCCAGCAGTTACTCGACAGCGGGGGGGTCAGATACGCAGTATTTT	CASSYSTAGGSDTQYF
TRBD1	TRBV6-1	TRBJ1-2	many	TGTGCCAGCAGGGAAACCGACAGGGGTGGCTACACCTTC	CASRETDRGGYTF
TRBD1	TRBV7-9	TRBJ1-4	.	TGTGCCAGCAGCTTGGGACAGTCGACAACTAATGAAAAACTGTTTTTT	CASSLGQSTTNEKLFF
.	TRBV5-1	TRBJ1-5	.	TGCGCCAGCAGCTTGTATTGGAAGGGAGAGGGTAGCAATCAGCCCCAGCATTTT	CASSLYWKGEGSNQPQHF
.	TRBV2	TRBJ1-2	many	TGTGCCACTTCGTCCGGGAACTATGGCTACACCTTC	CATSSGNYGYTF
.	TRBV20-1	TRBJ1-5	few	TGCAGTGCTACGATGGGGGGCCAGCCCCAGCATTTT	CSATMGGQPQHF
.	TRBV5-6	TRBJ2-3	.	TGTGCCAGCAGCTTGGAACTAGCTTCGACAGATACGCAGTATTTT	CASSLELASTDTQYF
.	TRBV7-2	TRBJ2-2	many	TGTGCCAGCAGGGAGACCGCAAACACCGGGGAGCTGTTTTTT	CASRETANTGELFF
TRBD1	TRBV19	TRBJ1-2	.	TGTGCCAGTAGTAATGGCCCCGGACAGGAATATGGCTACACCTTC	CASSNGPGQEYGYTF
.	TRBV24-1	TRBJ2-2	.	TGTGCCACCAGTGACCCCGGGACAAACACGAACACCGGGGAGCTGTTTTTT	CATSDPGTNTNTGELFF
TRBD1	TRBV19	TRBJ2-1	few	TGTGCCAGTACTCTGGGACAGGGGAGCTCCTACAATGAGCAGTTCTTC	CASTLGQGSSYNEQFF
.	TRBV10-1	TRBJ1-1	.	TGCGCCAGCAGTGAAACGGGGGGCACTGAAGCTTTCTTT	CASSETGGTEAFF
.	TRBV20-1	TRBJ1-1	many	TGCAGTGCTAGCCCCGTCCCGGGCGCTGAAGCTTTCTTT	CSASPVPGAEAFF
TRBD1	TRBV7-9	TRBJ2-2	.	TGTGCCAGCATATTCACGACAGGGACGAACACCGGGGAGCTGTTTTTT	CASIFTTGTNTGELFF
TRBD2	TRBV6-1	TRBJ2-5	many	TGTGCCAGCAGTTATGGGACTAGCGGGGGGGCGGAGACCCAGTACTTC	CASSYGTSGGAETQYF
TRBD1	TRBV7-7	TRBJ2-1	many	TGTGCTAGCAGCGCTATCTCAGGGGGCAATGAGCAGTTCTTC	CASSAISGGNEQFF
.	TRBV10-2	TRBJ1-1	few	TGCGCCAGCAGTGAGACAGGGAGGGACACTGAAGCTTTCTTT	CASSETGRDTEAFF
TRBD1	TRBV27	TRBJ1-1	many	TGTGCCAGCAGGACAGGGGGCACTGAAGCTTTCTTT	CASRTGGTEAFF
.	TRBV6-1	TRBJ1-2	many	TGTGCCAGCAGTGAATTCTCCGGGTATGGCTACACCTTC	CASSEFSGYGYTF
TRBD2	TRBV9	TRBJ2-2	.	TGTGCCAGCAGCGTAGGGGGCGGGGGGGCCAACACCGGGGAGCTGTTTTTT	CASSVGGGGANTGELFF